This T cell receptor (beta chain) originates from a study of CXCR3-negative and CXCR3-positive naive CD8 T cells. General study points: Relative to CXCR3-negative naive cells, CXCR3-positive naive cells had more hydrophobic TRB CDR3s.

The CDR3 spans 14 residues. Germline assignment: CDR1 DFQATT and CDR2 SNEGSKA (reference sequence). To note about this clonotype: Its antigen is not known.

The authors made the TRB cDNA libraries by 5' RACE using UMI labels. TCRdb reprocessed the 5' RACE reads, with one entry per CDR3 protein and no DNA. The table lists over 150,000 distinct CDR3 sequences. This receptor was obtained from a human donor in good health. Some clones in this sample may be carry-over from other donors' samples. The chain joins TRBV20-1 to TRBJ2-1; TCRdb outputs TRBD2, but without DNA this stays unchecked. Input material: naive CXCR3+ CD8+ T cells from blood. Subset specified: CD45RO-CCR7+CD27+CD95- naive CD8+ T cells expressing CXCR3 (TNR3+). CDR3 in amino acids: CSAPPMGLAGMQFF.